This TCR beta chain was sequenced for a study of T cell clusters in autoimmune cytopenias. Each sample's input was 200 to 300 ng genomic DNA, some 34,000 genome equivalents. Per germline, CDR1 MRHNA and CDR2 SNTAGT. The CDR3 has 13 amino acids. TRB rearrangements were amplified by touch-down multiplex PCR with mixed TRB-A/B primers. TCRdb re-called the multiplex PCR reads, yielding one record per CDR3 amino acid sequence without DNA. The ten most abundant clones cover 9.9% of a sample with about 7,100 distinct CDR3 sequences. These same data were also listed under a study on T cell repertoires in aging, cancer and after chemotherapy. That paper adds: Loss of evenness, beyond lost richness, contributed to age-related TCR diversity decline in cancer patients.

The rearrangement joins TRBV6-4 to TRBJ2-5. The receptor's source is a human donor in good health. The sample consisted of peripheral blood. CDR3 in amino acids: CASSDSPSETQYF.